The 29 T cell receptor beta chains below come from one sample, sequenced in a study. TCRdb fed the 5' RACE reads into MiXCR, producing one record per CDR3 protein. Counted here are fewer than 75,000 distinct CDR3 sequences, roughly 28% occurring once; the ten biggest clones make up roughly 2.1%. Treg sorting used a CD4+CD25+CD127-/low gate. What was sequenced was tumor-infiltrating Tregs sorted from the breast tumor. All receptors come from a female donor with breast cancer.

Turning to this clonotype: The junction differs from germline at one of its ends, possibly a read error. The CDR3 DNA reads as TGTGCCAGCAGCTTATATTCGCTTGAAAAACTGTCTTTT. Amino acid sequence: CASSLYSLEKLSF. This chain joins TRBV7-2 and TRBJ1-4; D gene ambiguous. This CDR3 has 13 residues. Germline lookup yields CDR1 SGHTA and CDR2 FQGNSA.

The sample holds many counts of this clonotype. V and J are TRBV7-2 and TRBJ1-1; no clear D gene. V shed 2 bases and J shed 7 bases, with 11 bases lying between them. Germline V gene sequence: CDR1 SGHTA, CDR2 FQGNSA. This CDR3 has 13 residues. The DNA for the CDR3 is TGTGCCAGCAGCTTATACACCCTGTTTGAAGCTTTCTTT. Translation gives CASSLYTLFEAFF.

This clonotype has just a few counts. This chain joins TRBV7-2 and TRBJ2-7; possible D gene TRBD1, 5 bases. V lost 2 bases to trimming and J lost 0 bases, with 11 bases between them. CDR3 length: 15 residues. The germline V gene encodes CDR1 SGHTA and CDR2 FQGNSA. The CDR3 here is CASSLRGSYSYEQYF. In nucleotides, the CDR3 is TGTGCCAGCAGCTTAAGGGGTAGCTACTCCTACGAGCAGTACTTC.

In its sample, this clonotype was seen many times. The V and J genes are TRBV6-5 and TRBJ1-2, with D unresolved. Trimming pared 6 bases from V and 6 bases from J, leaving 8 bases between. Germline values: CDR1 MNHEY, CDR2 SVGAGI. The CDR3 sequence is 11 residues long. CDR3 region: CASSGVNGYTF. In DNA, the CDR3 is TGTGCCAGCAGCGGGGTGAATGGCTACACCTTC.

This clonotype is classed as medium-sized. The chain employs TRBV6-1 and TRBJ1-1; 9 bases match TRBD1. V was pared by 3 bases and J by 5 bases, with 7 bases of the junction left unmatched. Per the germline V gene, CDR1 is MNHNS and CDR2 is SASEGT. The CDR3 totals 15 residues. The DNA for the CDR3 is TGTGCCAGCAGTGACCAGGACAGGGGCCGGACTGAAGCTTTCTTT. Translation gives CASSDQDRGRTEAFF.

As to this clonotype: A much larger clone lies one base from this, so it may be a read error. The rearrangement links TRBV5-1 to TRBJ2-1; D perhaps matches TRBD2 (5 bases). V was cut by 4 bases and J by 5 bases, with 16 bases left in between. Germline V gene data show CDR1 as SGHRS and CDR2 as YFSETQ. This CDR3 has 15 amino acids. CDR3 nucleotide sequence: TGCGCCAGCAGCCTCCAAGCGGTTTCGAACAATGAGCAGTTCTTC. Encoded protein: CASSLQAVSNNEQFF.

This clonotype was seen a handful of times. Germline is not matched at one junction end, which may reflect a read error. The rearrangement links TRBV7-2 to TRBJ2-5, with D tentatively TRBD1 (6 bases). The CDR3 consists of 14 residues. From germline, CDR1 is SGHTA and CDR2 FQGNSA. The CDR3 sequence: CASSKDRSQEAQYF. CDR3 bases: TGTGCCAGCAGCAAAGACAGGAGCCAAGAGGCCCAGTACTTC.

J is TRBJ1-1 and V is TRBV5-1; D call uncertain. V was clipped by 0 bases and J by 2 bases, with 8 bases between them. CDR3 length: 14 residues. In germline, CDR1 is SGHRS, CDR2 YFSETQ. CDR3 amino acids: CASSLAQFNTEAFF. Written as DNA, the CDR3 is TGCGCCAGCAGCTTGGCACAGTTCAACACTGAAGCTTTCTTT.

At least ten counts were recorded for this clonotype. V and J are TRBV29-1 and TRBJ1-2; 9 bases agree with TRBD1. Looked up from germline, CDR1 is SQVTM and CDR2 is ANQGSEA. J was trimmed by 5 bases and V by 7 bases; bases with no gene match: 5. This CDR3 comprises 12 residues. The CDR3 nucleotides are TGCAGCGGTGAGGACAGGGGATATGGCTACACCTTC. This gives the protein CSGEDRGYGYTF.

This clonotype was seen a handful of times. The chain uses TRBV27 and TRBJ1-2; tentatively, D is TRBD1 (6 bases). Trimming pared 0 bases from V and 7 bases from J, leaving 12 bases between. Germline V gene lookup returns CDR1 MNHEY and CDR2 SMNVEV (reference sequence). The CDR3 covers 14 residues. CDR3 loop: CASSLSPGDVGYTF. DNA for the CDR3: TGTGCCAGCAGTTTATCCCCAGGGGATGTTGGCTACACCTTC.

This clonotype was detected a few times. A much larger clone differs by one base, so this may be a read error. The chain's CDR3 is CASSPGGENQPQHF. The CDR3 nucleotides are TGTGCCAGCAGCCCGGGAGGGGAGAATCAGCCCCAGCATTTT. This chain links TRBV5-4 with TRBJ1-5; weak D call: TRBD1 (5 bases). Trimming cost V 4 bases and J 4 bases, with 12 bases left between them. Germline V gene sequence: CDR1 SGHNT, CDR2 YYREEE (reference sequence). CDR3 length: 14 amino acids.

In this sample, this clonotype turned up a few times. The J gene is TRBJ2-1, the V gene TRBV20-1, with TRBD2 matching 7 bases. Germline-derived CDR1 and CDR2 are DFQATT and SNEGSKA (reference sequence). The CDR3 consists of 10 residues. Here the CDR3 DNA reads TGCAGCGCAGGGAGGGATGAGCAGTTCTTC. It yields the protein CSAGRDEQFF.

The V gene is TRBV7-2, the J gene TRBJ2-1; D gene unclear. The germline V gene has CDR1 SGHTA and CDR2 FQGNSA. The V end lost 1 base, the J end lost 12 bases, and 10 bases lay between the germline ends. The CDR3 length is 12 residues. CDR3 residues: CASSLDPARQFF. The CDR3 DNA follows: TGTGCCAGCAGCTTAGATCCAGCTAGGCAGTTCTTC.

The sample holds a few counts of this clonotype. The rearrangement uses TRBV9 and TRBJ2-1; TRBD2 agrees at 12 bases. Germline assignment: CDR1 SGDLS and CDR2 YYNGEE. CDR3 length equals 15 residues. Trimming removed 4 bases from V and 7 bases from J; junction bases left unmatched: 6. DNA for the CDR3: TGTGCCAGCAGCCCCCGCCTAGCGGGAGGGAATGAGCAGTTCTTC. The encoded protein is CASSPRLAGGNEQFF.

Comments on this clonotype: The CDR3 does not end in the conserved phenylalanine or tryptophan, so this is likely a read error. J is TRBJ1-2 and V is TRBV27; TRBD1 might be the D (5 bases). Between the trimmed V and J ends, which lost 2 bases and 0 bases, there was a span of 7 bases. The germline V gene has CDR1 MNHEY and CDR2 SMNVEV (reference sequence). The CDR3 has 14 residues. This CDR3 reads CASSLRGPNYGYTS. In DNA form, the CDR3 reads TGTGCCAGCAGTTTAAGGGGTCCTAACTATGGCTACACCTCC.

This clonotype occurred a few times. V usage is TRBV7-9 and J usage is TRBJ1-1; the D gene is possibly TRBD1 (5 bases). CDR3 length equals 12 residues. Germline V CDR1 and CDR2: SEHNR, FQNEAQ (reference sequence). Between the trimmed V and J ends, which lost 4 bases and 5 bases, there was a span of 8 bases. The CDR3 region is CASSSRGTEAFF. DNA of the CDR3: TGTGCCAGCAGCTCTCGGGGGACTGAAGCTTTCTTT.

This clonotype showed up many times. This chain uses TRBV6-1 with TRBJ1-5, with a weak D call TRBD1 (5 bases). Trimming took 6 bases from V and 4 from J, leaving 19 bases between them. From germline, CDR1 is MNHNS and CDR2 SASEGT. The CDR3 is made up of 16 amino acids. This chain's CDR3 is CASSPGSVRGNQPQHF. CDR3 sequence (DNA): TGTGCCAGCAGCCCAGGTTCAGTTCGGGGGAATCAGCCCCAGCATTTT.

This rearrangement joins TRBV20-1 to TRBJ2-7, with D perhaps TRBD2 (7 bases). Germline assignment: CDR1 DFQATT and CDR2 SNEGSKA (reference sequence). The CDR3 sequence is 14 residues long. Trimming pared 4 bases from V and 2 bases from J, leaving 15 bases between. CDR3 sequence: CSAKAWGGPYEQYF. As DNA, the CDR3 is TGCAGTGCTAAAGCGTGGGGGGGCCCCTACGAGCAGTACTTC.

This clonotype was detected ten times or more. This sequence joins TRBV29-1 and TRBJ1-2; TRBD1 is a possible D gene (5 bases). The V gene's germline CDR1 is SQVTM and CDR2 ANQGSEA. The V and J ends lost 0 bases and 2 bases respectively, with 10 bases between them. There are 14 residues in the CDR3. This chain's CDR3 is CSVEDPRVNYGYTF. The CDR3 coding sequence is TGCAGCGTTGAAGACCCCAGGGTGAACTATGGCTACACCTTC.

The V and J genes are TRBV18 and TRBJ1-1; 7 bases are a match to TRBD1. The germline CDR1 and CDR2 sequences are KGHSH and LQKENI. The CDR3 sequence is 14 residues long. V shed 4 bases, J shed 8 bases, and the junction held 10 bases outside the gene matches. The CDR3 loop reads CASSQDRASLEAFF. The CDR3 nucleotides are TGTGCCAGCTCACAAGACAGGGCCTCCCTCGAAGCTTTCTTT.

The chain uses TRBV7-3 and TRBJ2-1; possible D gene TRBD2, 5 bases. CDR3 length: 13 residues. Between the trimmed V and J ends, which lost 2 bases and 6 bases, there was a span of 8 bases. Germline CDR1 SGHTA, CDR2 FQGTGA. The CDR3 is CASSLLGSNEQFF. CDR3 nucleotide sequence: TGTGCCAGCAGCTTATTGGGGAGCAATGAGCAGTTCTTC. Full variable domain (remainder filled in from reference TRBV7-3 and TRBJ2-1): GAGVSQTPSNKVTEKGKYVELRCDPISGHTALYWYRQSLGQGPEFLIYFQGTGAADDSGLPNDRFFAVRPEGSVSTLKIQRTERGDSAVYLCASSLLGSNEQFFGPGTRLTVL.

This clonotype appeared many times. The CDR3 DNA sequence: TGTGCCAGCAGACCCGCCCGACAGGCTCAAGCTTTCTTT. Amino acids: CASRPARQAQAFF. This chain joins TRBV12-3 or TRBV12-4 and TRBJ1-1; perhaps TRBD1 as D (6 bases). The CDR3 extends over 13 amino acids. V was pared by 6 bases and J by 9 bases, with 17 bases between.

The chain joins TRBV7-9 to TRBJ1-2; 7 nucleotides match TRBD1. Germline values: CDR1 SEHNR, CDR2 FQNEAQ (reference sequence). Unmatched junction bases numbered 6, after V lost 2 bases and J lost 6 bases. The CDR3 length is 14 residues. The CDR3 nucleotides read TGTGCCAGCAGCTTACGACAGGGTATGGATGGCTACACCTTC. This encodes CASSLRQGMDGYTF.

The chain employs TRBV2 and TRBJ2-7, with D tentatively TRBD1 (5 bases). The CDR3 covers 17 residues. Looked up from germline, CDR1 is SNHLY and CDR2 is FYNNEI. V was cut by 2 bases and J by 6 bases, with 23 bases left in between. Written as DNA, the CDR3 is TGTGCCAGCAGTGAACCCCAAGCAGGCTTTACAGGTGGCGAGCAGTACTTC. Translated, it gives CASSEPQAGFTGGEQYF.

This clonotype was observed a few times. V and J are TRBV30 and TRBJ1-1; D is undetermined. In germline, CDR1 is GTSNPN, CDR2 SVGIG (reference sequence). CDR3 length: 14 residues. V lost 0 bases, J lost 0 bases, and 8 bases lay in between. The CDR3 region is CAWSVPSMNTEAFF. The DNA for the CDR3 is TGTGCCTGGAGTGTACCCAGTATGAACACTGAAGCTTTCTTT.

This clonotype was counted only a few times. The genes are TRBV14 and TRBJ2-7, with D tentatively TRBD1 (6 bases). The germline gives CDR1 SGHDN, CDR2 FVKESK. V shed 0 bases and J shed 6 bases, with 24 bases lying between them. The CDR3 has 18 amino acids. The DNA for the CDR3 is TGTGCCAGCAGCCAAGATTTCGGCAGGGGTTATACCCGGGGCGAGCAGTACTTC. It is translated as CASSQDFGRGYTRGEQYF. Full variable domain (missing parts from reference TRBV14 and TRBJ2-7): EAGVTQFPSHSVIEKGQTVTLRCDPISGHDNLYWYRRVMGKEIKFLLHFVKESKQDESGMPNNRFLAERTGGTYSTLKVQPAELEDSGVYFCASSQDFGRGYTRGEQYFGPGTRLTVT.

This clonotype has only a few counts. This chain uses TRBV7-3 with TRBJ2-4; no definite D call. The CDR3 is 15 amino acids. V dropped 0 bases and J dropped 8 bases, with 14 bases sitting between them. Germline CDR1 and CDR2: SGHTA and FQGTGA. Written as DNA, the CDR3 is TGTGCCAGCAGCTTAACAGGCAGCCCCTCGGACATTCAGTACTTC. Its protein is CASSLTGSPSDIQYF.

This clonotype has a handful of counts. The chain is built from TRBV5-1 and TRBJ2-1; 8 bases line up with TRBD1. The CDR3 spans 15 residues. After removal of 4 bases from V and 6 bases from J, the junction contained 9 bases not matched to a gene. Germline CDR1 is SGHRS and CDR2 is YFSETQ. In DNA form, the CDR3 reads TGCGCCAGCAGCCGGCTGGGGACAGGAACCAATGAGCAGTTCTTC. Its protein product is CASSRLGTGTNEQFF. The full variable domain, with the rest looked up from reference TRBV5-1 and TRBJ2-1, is KAGVTQTPRYLIKTRGQQVTLSCSPISGHRSVSWYQQTPGQGLQFLFEYFSETQRNKGNFPGRFSGRQFSNSRSEMNVSTLELGDSALYLCASSRLGTGTNEQFFGPGTRLTVL.

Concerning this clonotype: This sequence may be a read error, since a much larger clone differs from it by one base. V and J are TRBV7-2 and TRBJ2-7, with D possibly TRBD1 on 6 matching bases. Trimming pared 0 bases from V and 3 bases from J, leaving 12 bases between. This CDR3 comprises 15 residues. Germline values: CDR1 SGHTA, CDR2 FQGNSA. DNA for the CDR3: TGTGCCAGCAGCTTAGCTGGGGGACACTACTACGAGCAGTACTTC. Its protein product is CASSLAGGHYYEQYF.